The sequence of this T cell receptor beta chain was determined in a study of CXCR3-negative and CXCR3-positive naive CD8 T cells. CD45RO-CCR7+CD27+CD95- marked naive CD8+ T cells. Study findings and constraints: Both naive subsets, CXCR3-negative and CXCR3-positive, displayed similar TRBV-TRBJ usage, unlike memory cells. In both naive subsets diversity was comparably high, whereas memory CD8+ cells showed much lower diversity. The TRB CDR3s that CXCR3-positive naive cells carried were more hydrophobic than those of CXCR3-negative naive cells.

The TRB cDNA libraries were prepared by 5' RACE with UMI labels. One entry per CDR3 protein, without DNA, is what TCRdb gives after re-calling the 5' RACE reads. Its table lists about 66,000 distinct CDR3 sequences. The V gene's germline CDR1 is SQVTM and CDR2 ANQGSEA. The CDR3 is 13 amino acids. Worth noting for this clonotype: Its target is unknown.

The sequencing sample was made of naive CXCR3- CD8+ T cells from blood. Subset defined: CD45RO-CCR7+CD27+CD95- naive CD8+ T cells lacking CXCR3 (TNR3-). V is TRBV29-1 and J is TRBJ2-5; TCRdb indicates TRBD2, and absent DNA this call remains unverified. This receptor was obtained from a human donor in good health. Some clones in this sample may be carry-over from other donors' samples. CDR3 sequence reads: CSVELGPSETQYF.